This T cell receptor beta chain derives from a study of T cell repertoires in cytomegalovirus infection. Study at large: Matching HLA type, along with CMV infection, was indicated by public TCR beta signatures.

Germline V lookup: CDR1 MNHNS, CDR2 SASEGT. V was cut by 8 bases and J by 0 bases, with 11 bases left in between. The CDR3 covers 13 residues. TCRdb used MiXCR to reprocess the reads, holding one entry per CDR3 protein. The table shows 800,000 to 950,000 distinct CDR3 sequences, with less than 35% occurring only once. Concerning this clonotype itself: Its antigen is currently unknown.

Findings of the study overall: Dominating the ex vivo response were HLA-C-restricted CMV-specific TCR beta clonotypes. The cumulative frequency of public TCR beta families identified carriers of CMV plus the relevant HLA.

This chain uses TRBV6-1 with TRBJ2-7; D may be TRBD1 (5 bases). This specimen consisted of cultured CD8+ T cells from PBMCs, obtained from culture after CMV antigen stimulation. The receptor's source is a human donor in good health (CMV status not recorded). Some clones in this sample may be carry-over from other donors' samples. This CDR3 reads CASGPRGSYEQYF. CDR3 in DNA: TGTGCCAGCGGGCCAAGGGGCTCCTACGAGCAGTACTTC.